The 18 T cell receptor beta chains below come from one sample, sequenced in a study of radiation and T cells in renal cell carcinoma. Measured with immunoSEQ multiplex PCR; TCRdb has only the in-frame clones, and not every one. The data show approximately 110,000 clones, roughly 80% seen once. Time point described: baseline pretreatment blood. As for treatment: 15 Gy SBRT to primary tumor, nephrectomy 4 weeks later. The sequencing used blood, collected from a patient whose treatment included radiotherapy and nephrectomy. The receptors shown here come from a woman aged 55-70 years with renal cell carcinoma.

Comments on this clone: The sample holds other DNA sequences that translate to the same CDR3. J is TRBJ2-7 and V is TRBV6-5; the D is unclear. The CDR3 is 13 amino acids. Germline V gene sequence: CDR1 MNHEY, CDR2 SVGAGI. The V gene lost 0 bases and the J gene lost 3 bases, with 6 bases spanning the gap. The CDR3, as DNA: TGTGCCAGCAGTTACTCGAGAGACTACGAGCAGTACTTC. Its protein is CASSYSRDYEQYF.

The chain is built from TRBV5-6 and TRBJ1-4; 7 bases map to TRBD1. Trimming at V came to 6 bases and at J to 4 bases, leaving 6 bases not matched to a gene. This CDR3 comprises 14 residues. Germline CDR1 SGHDT, CDR2 YYEEEE. The CDR3 loop reads CASIRQGDNEKLFF. The CDR3 coding sequence is TGTGCCAGCATTCGACAGGGAGATAATGAAAAACTGTTTTTT.

The chain employs TRBV11-2 and TRBJ2-1; TRBD1 agrees at 7 bases. The CDR3 length is 16 residues. CDR1 and CDR2 (germline): SGHAT, FQNNGV. V trimming: 6 bases; J trimming: 2 bases; junction bases outside the gene matches: 10. Written as DNA, the CDR3 is TGTGCCAGCAGTCTTACTGGACAGGCAACCTACAATGAGCAGTTCTTC. Its protein product is CASSLTGQATYNEQFF.

The chain carries TRBV28 and TRBJ2-1, with D hard to call. CDR3 length equals 13 residues. Trimming shortened V by 3 bases and J by 8 bases, and 11 bases separated the two germline ends. The germline V gene encodes CDR1 MDHEN and CDR2 SYDVKM. DNA of the CDR3: TGTGCCAGCAGTTTTTTACAGCGTGATGAGCAGTTCTTC. Translating gives CASSFLQRDEQFF.

The CDR3 loop reads CASSLGLTTGDGYTF. The CDR3 nucleotides are TGTGCCAGCAGCTTAGGATTGACGACAGGGGATGGCTACACCTTC. The V and J genes are TRBV7-3 and TRBJ1-2, with 8 bases that match TRBD1. Trimming took 2 bases from V and 6 from J; bases not matched to a gene: 8. This CDR3 has 15 amino acids. Germline V CDR1 and CDR2: SGHTA, FQGTGA.

The J gene is TRBJ1-1, the V gene TRBV7-9; no firm D call. The CDR3 covers 13 residues. Trimming pared 6 bases from V and 4 bases from J, leaving 12 bases between. Germline CDR1 and CDR2: SEHNR and FQNEAQ (reference sequence). CDR3 region: CASRIRESTEAFF. The CDR3 DNA reads TGTGCCAGCAGGATTAGGGAGAGCACTGAAGCTTTCTTT.

The CDR3 DNA sequence: TGTGCCAGCAGTGAAGCGCCAGGGGATAATTCACCCCTCCACTTT. Its protein product is CASSEAPGDNSPLHF. This chain uses TRBV2 with TRBJ1-6; a possible D gene is TRBD1 (6 bases). The CDR3 has 15 residues. Per germline, CDR1 SNHLY and CDR2 FYNNEI. V lost 0 bases and J lost 5, with 8 bases in between.

This sequence joins TRBV29-1 and TRBJ1-1, with D maybe TRBD1 (6 bases). Trimming removed 6 bases at V and 1 base at J, with 15 bases between. Germline loops: CDR1 SQVTM, CDR2 ANQGSEA. The CDR3 is made up of 14 amino acids. For the CDR3, the DNA is TGCAGCGTCGGGACACCGGTTGGGAACACTGAAGCTTTCTTT. Translated, it gives CSVGTPVGNTEAFF. The full variable domain, completed using reference TRBV29-1 and TRBJ1-1, is SAVISQKPSRDICQRGTSLTIQCQVDSQVTMMFWYRQQPGQSLTLIATANQGSEATYESGFVIDKFPISRPNLTFSTLTVSNMSPEDSSIYLCSVGTPVGNTEAFFGQGTRLTVV.

This clone was found once. The V call is TRBV9, the J call TRBJ2-5; D call uncertain. V lost 3 bases, J lost 4 bases, and 13 bases lay in between. CDR1 and CDR2 from the germline V gene are SGDLS and YYNGEE. The CDR3 totals 14 residues. In nucleotides, the CDR3 is TGTGCCAGCAGCGGAGGCCGTAATGGAGAGACCCAGTACTTC. Protein sequence: CASSGGRNGETQYF. The full variable domain, its missing parts supplied by reference TRBV9 and TRBJ2-5, is DSGVTQTPKHLITATGQRVTLRCSPRSGDLSVYWYQQSLDQGLQFLIQYYNGEERAKGNILERFSAQQFPDLHSELNLSSLELGDSALYFCASSGGRNGETQYFGPGTRLLVL.

The rearrangement uses TRBV18 and TRBJ1-1; D perhaps matches TRBD1 (6 bases). This CDR3 region has 14 residues. Germline values: CDR1 KGHSH, CDR2 LQKENI. Trimming left V 5 bases short and J 0 bases short, with 10 bases between. The CDR3: CASSSQGLNTEAFF. DNA for the CDR3: TGTGCCAGCTCATCACAGGGATTGAACACTGAAGCTTTCTTT.

The V gene is TRBV9, the J gene TRBJ1-2; 8 nucleotides line up with TRBD1. CDR1 and CDR2 (germline): SGDLS, YYNGEE. This CDR3 comprises 18 residues. J gave up 3 bases and V 0 bases, and 13 bases lay outside the gene matches. The chain's CDR3 is CASSVARAGGGRDYGYTF. The DNA of the CDR3 is TGTGCCAGCAGCGTAGCTAGGGCAGGGGGCGGTCGTGACTATGGCTACACCTTC.

This chain links TRBV9 with TRBJ2-1; TRBD2 matches 10 bases. The germline V gene has CDR1 SGDLS and CDR2 YYNGEE. This CDR3 comprises 15 residues. J was trimmed by 6 bases and V by 1 base; bases with no gene match: 4. The CDR3 sequence is CASSVLAGVSNEQFF. CDR3 bases: TGTGCCAGCAGCGTACTAGCGGGAGTTTCCAATGAGCAGTTCTTC.

V gene TRBV28 combines with J gene TRBJ2-7; D might be TRBD1 (5 bases). V was clipped by 8 bases and J by 3 bases, with 17 bases between them. Germline CDR1 reads MDHEN; CDR2 reads SYDVKM. The CDR3 extends over 14 amino acids. CDR3 sequence (DNA): TGTGCCAGCGATAGGAACAGGCCGAGCTACGAGCAGTACTTC. The encoded protein is CASDRNRPSYEQYF.

This clone was seen more than once but under ten times. The chain employs TRBV30 and TRBJ2-3; D gene ambiguous. Looked up from germline, CDR1 is GTSNPN and CDR2 is SVGIG (reference sequence). The CDR3 length is 11 residues. V was clipped by 4 bases and J by 0 bases, with 2 bases between them. The DNA for the CDR3 is TGTGCCTGGACGAGCACAGATACGCAGTATTTT. It specifies CAWTSTDTQYF.

The chain uses TRBV7-2 and TRBJ2-3; D might be TRBD1 or TRBD2, each matching 6 bases. Trimming pared 2 bases from V and 3 bases from J, leaving 12 bases between. Germline assignment: CDR1 SGHTA and CDR2 FQGNSA. This CDR3 has 15 amino acids. CDR3 protein: CASSLSGAHTDTQYF. The CDR3 DNA reads TGTGCCAGCAGCTTATCGGGGGCGCATACAGATACGCAGTATTTT.

The chain links TRBV5-1 to TRBJ2-5; possible D gene TRBD2, 7 bases. The CDR3 has 15 amino acids. Trimming shortened V by 1 base and J by 1 base, and 11 bases separated the two germline ends. Germline CDR1 reads SGHRS; CDR2 reads YFSETQ. The CDR3 sequence is CASSLNAGAQETQYF. The CDR3 nucleotides read TGCGCCAGCAGCTTGAACGCGGGGGCCCAAGAGACCCAGTACTTC.

This sequence joins TRBV5-5 and TRBJ2-4; TRBD2 aligns across 10 bases. The CDR3 spans 18 residues. Looked up from germline, CDR1 is SGHKS and CDR2 is YYEKEE (reference sequence). Losses at the gene ends were 2 bases for V and 0 bases for J; bases not matched to a gene: 8. The CDR3 reads CASSLELAGRLAKNIQYF. The DNA for the CDR3 is TGTGCCAGCAGCTTAGAACTAGCGGGAAGACTAGCCAAAAACATTCAGTACTTC.

In its sample, this clone was seen many times. The CDR3 spells CASSSRTGGEQYF. CDR3 bases: TGTGCCAGCAGCTCTAGGACAGGGGGTGAGCAGTACTTC. The chain combines TRBV7-3 with TRBJ2-7; TRBD1 matches at 10 bases. Trimming at V came to 4 bases and at J to 7 bases, leaving 4 bases not matched to a gene. Per the germline V gene, CDR1 is SGHTA and CDR2 is FQGTGA. This CDR3 has 13 amino acids.